The rows below give T cell receptor beta chains drawn from one sample of a study of shared clonotypes between healthy human individuals. Generated by immunoSEQ multiplex PCR, the TCRdb table keeps only in-frame clones and is missing some. The sample has around 1 million clones; about three quarters are singletons. The sequencing sample was made of memory CD4+ T cells sorted from blood. All receptors come from a man aged 18 to 35 in good health. Both conserved end residues are part of each CDR3. A D gene is named only where the DNA matches it firmly. A clone size is listed for some rows: how often the clone was seen (once, few, many), or a class if it is expanded.

TRBJ1-5,TRBV7-9,TRBD1,few,TGTGCCAGCAGCCCTGGGACAGTCATCGATCAGCCCCAGCATTTT,CASSPGTVIDQPQHF
TRBJ1-3,TRBV30,-,many,TGTGCCTGGAGTGTACCGAATAGCTCTGGAAACACCATATATTTT,CAWSVPNSSGNTIYF
TRBJ2-3,TRBV4-3,-,-,TGCGCCAGCAGCCTAACAAGCACAGATACGCAGTATTTT,CASSLTSTDTQYF
TRBJ1-6,TRBV6-1,TRBD1,once,TGTGCCAGCAGTGAAGCAACAGGGGTGAATTCACCCCTCCACTTT,CASSEATGVNSPLHF
TRBJ1-2,TRBV28,-,-,TGTGCCAGCAGTTTAGTACTTTATACGAACTATGGCTACACCTTC,CASSLVLYTNYGYTF
TRBJ2-1,TRBV15,-,-,TGTGCCACCAGCAGAGGGGGGGCCGGTGAGCAGTTCTTC,CATSRGGAGEQFF
TRBJ2-7,TRBV6-1,-,few,TGTGCCAGCAGTGAAGTGCACAGGGACGAGCAGTACTTC,CASSEVHRDEQYF
TRBJ1-5,TRBV6-1,-,-,TGTGCCAGCAGTGCATCGGGGGTTAGCAATCAGCCCCAGCATTTT,CASSASGVSNQPQHF
TRBJ1-1,TRBV11-2,-,-,TGTGCCAGCAGCTTAGGGGGGGTGAACACTGAAGCTTTCTTT,CASSLGGVNTEAFF
TRBJ2-2,TRBV7-8,-,-,TGTGCCAGCAGCTATACTAGCTCGGGCACCGGGGAGCTGTTTTTT,CASSYTSSGTGELFF
TRBJ2-1,TRBV5-1,-,few,TGCGCCAGCAGTTTTGCCCAAAATGAGCAGTTCTTC,CASSFAQNEQFF
TRBJ2-6,TRBV19,-,-,TGTGCCAGTAGTATTACCGGGGCCAACGTCCTGACTTTC,CASSITGANVLTF
TRBJ2-5,TRBV7-7,TRBD2,-,TGTGCTAGCAGCCCAACGACTAGCGGGAGGCGAGAGACCCAGTACTTC,CASSPTTSGRRETQYF
TRBJ2-1,TRBV30,-,-,TGTGCCTGGAGTGTAGGGAGCGGAGCTTACAATGAGCAGTTCTTC,CAWSVGSGAYNEQFF
TRBJ1-2,TRBV5-1,-,-,TGCGCCAGCAGTAAAGACCTGTTCTCGGGCTACACCTTC,CASSKDLFSGYTF
TRBJ1-4,TRBV29-1,-,-,TGCAGCGTTTCACCCCCCGGAACTAATGAAAAACTGTTTTTT,CSVSPPGTNEKLFF
TRBJ1-4,TRBV12-5,-,few,TGTGCTAGTGGTTTGGTCGACCGGGTCGGGCGGTTT,CASGLVDRVGRF
TRBJ1-1,TRBV27,-,few,TGTGCCAGCAGTTTATCGGGCCGCTGGGGCACTGAAGCTTTCTTT,CASSLSGRWGTEAFF
TRBJ1-2,TRBV28,-,-,TGTGCCAGCAGGTCGACAGCTAATTATGGCTACACCTTC,CASRSTANYGYTF
TRBJ1-2,TRBV4-2,-,-,TGTGCCAGCAGCCAAGAACGGGTGGCAGGGGATGGCTACACCTTC,CASSQERVAGDGYTF
TRBJ2-1,TRBV7-2,-,once,TGTGCCAGCAGCTTAACTAGGAATGAGCAGTTCTTC,CASSLTRNEQFF
TRBJ1-5,TRBV6-6,-,once,TGTGCCAGCAAAACACTATCTCGTCAGCCCCAGCATTTT,CASKTLSRQPQHF
TRBJ1-6,TRBV5-1,-,-,TGCGCCAGCAGCTTGGCCGGGAATCCCTATAATTCACCCCTCTACTTT,CASSLAGNPYNSPLYF